These 17 T cell receptor beta chains were all obtained from the same sample, sequenced in a study of a mutant IDH1 vaccine in newly diagnosed glioma. The method was immunoSEQ multiplex PCR; TCRdb's version includes in-frame clones alone and lacks a portion of them. Of around 25,000 clones in the sample, over 75% were seen once. Their target antigens are unknown. Time point defined: week 11, during vaccination. Vaccine doses each comprised 300 ug of mutant IDH1 20-mer peptide, with topical imiquimod. The material sequenced was PBMCs, taken from a glioma patient whose treatment included an IDH1 peptide vaccine. These receptors came from a woman younger than 30 with glioma.

Only a few counts were recorded for this clone. This chain connects TRBV29-1 to TRBJ1-2; D remains ambiguous. The ends were cut back, 4 bases at V and 8 bases at J, with 14 bases in the middle. The length of the CDR3 is 12 residues. CDR1 and CDR2 (germline): SQVTM, ANQGSEA. The DNA of the CDR3 is TGCAGCGTTGCCCGGGATACGATGGGCTACACCTTC. Protein sequence: CSVARDTMGYTF.

This clone was found once. The rearrangement links TRBV5-1 to TRBJ2-7; 7 bases agree with TRBD2. In germline, CDR1 is SGHRS, CDR2 YFSETQ. Trimming cost V 0 bases and J 3 bases; bases outside gene matches: 3. The CDR3 loop spans 14 amino acids. CDR3 amino acids: CASSLGPSGYEQYF. CDR3 nucleotides: TGCGCCAGCAGCTTGGGACCTAGCGGCTACGAGCAGTACTTC.

This chain links TRBV6-6 with TRBJ2-7; possibly TRBD1 for D (5 bases). This CDR3 has 13 residues. The germline V gene has CDR1 MNHNY and CDR2 SVGAGI (reference sequence). V lost 6 bases, J lost 1 base, and 10 bases lay in between. The CDR3 reads CASRPQGSYEQYF. For the CDR3, the DNA is TGTGCCAGCAGACCCCAGGGTTCCTACGAGCAGTACTTC.

CDR3 DNA: TGTGCCAGCAGCGAGGGACAGGGACAAGGCTACACCTTC. Residues: CASSEGQGQGYTF. V usage is TRBV5-4 and J usage is TRBJ1-2; the match to TRBD1 covers 9 bases. V gave up 4 bases and J gave up 8 bases; unmatched junction bases: 6. Germline loops: CDR1 SGHNT, CDR2 YYREEE (reference sequence). The CDR3 is 13 amino acids.

The V gene is TRBV19, the J gene TRBJ1-2, with a possible D match to TRBD1 (5 bases). Germline V gene data show CDR1 as LNHDA and CDR2 as SQIVND (reference sequence). The CDR3 extends over 13 amino acids. Trimming stripped 7 bases from V and 4 bases from J, with 13 bases between. CDR3 DNA: TGTGCCAGTAACCGGGACCCTATCTATGGCTACACCTTC. Translation gives CASNRDPIYGYTF.

The gene calls are TRBV4-1 and TRBJ1-4; TRBD1 is a possible D gene (6 bases). The germline V gene has CDR1 MGHRA and CDR2 YSYEKL. V gave up 0 bases and J gave up 7 bases, with 12 bases separating them. This CDR3 has 15 amino acids. The CDR3 bases are TGCGCCAGCAGCCAAGATTCAGGGGTGACTGAAAAACTGTTTTTT. It yields the protein CASSQDSGVTEKLFF.

Here the CDR3 DNA reads TGTGCCAGCAAACCCAGTAGCGGAACAGGGAATGAAAAACTGTTTTTT. As protein: CASKPSSGTGNEKLFF. This chain uses TRBV4-2 with TRBJ1-4; TRBD1 might be the D (6 bases). The germline V gene encodes CDR1 LGHNA and CDR2 YNFKEQ. V was trimmed by 7 bases and J by 5 bases, leaving 20 bases between them. This CDR3 is 16 amino acids long.

As DNA, the CDR3 is TGCGCCAGCAGCTTGGGCACAGGGGGCATGTACGAGCAGTACTTC. Its translation is CASSLGTGGMYEQYF. The chain uses TRBV5-1 and TRBJ2-7, with 9 positions matching TRBD1. The CDR3 has 15 residues. V dropped 0 bases and J dropped 4; count of bases not matched to a gene: 5. Germline loops: CDR1 SGHRS, CDR2 YFSETQ. Full variable domain (rest looked up from reference TRBV5-1 and TRBJ2-7): KAGVTQTPRYLIKTRGQQVTLSCSPISGHRSVSWYQQTPGQGLQFLFEYFSETQRNKGNFPGRFSGRQFSNSRSEMNVSTLELGDSALYLCASSLGTGGMYEQYFGPGTRLTVT.

The chain has TRBV6-4 and TRBJ2-1; TRBD1 aligns across 8 bases. The CDR3 has 14 residues. V dropped 6 bases and J dropped 4; count of bases not matched to a gene: 5. Germline CDR1 and CDR2: MRHNA and SNTAGT. CDR3 loop: CASSETGAYNEQFF. CDR3 DNA sequence: TGTGCCAGCAGCGAGACAGGGGCATACAATGAGCAGTTCTTC.

Here the CDR3 DNA reads TGTGCCAGCAGTGACGAGGAGGTAATGAACACTGAAGCTTTCTTT. Translating gives CASSDEEVMNTEAFF. The chain carries TRBV25-1 and TRBJ1-1; D gene ambiguous. Germline V gives CDR1 MGHDK, CDR2 SYGVNS. V lost 3 bases and J lost 0, with 11 bases in between. The CDR3 runs 15 residues.

Turning to this clone: Other DNA sequences in the same sample also yield this CDR3. The chain recombines TRBV5-1 with TRBJ1-3; D possibly corresponds to TRBD1 (6 bases). Trimming stripped 1 base from V and 4 bases from J, with 9 bases between. Per the germline V gene, CDR1 is SGHRS and CDR2 is YFSETQ. This CDR3 region has 14 residues. The CDR3 bases are TGCGCCAGCAGCTTGTCAGGGGAGGGAAACACCATATATTTT. Residues: CASSLSGEGNTIYF. The full variable domain, in which reference TRBV5-1 and TRBJ1-3 provide the parts outside the CDR3, is KAGVTQTPRYLIKTRGQQVTLSCSPISGHRSVSWYQQTPGQGLQFLFEYFSETQRNKGNFPGRFSGRQFSNSRSEMNVSTLELGDSALYLCASSLSGEGNTIYFGEGSWLTVV.

This chain connects TRBV6-4 to TRBJ1-5; unclear D gene. Germline CDR1 reads MRHNA; CDR2 reads SNTAGT. V lost 6 bases and J 4 bases, leaving 10 bases between the germline ends. This CDR3 contains 13 residues. This CDR3 reads CASSPYVNQPQHF. In DNA form, the CDR3 reads TGTGCCAGCAGCCCTTATGTGAATCAGCCCCAGCATTTT.

This clone was seen just once. The genes are TRBV6-1 and TRBJ1-5; no clear D gene. Looked up from germline, CDR1 is MNHNS and CDR2 is SASEGT. V was cut by 7 bases and J by 0 bases, with 13 bases left in between. CDR3 length: 15 amino acids. CDR3 DNA: TGTGCCAGCAAATTCACAGCGGGTAGCAATCAGCCCCAGCATTTT. Translated: CASKFTAGSNQPQHF.

The chain links TRBV19 to TRBJ2-6, with 7 bases matching TRBD1. With 5 bases clipped from V and 2 bases from J, the junction kept 6 bases outside the gene matches. Germline V gene data show CDR1 as LNHDA and CDR2 as SQIVND (reference sequence). The CDR3 contains 16 residues. The CDR3 DNA reads as TGTGCCAGTAGTCCATATGACAGGGCTGGGGCCAACGTCCTGACTTTC. As protein: CASSPYDRAGANVLTF.

V usage is TRBV6-1 and J usage is TRBJ2-3; D may be TRBD1 or TRBD2 (6 bases each). Per the germline V gene, CDR1 is MNHNS and CDR2 is SASEGT. The CDR3 has 14 amino acids. V was trimmed by 5 bases and J by 5 bases, leaving 14 bases between them. For the CDR3, the DNA is TGTGCCAGCAGTCAACAGGGAGGTCAAGATACGCAGTATTTT. Amino acid sequence: CASSQQGGQDTQYF.

The V and J genes are TRBV6-1 and TRBJ1-3; D is ambiguous. V was shortened by 4 bases and J by 1 base, with 8 bases between the two germline ends. Germline loops: CDR1 MNHNS, CDR2 SASEGT. The CDR3 runs 14 residues. CDR3 sequence (DNA): TGTGCCAGCAGTGCCGAGGGTTCTGGAAACACCATATATTTT. Translated: CASSAEGSGNTIYF.

This clone was observed a few times. The chain has TRBV5-4 and TRBJ2-7; D possibly uses TRBD1 or TRBD2 (5 bases each). The V and J ends lost 4 bases and 2 bases respectively, with 13 bases between them. The CDR3 has 14 residues. Germline-derived CDR1 and CDR2 are SGHNT and YYREEE (reference sequence). The CDR3 spells CASSHGDRAYEQYF. DNA for the CDR3: TGTGCCAGCAGCCATGGGGACCGAGCCTACGAGCAGTACTTC.